This entry concerns a single T cell receptor beta chain. This entry is derived from a study of blood T cell repertoires in COVID-19. Germline V CDR1 and CDR2: ENHRY, SYGVKD. Unmatched junction bases numbered 3, after V lost 6 bases and J lost 3 bases. This CDR3 spans 13 amino acids. Method: immunoSEQ multiplex PCR; TCRdb's copy keeps in-frame clones and lacks some. This sample has approximately 200,000 clones, with over 75% found just once. Within 2 weeks before study entry, exposed participants met a COVID-19 case. The sequenced sample was PBMCs or T cells enriched from blood (not recorded which). J is TRBJ2-3 and V is TRBV10-3; 7 nucleotides agree with TRBD1. The clonotype was recovered from a woman in her thirties who had been exposed to COVID-19. The CDR3 region is CAIRETGTDTQYF. The CDR3 region has the DNA TGTGCCATCAGAGAGACAGGGACAGATACGCAGTATTTT.